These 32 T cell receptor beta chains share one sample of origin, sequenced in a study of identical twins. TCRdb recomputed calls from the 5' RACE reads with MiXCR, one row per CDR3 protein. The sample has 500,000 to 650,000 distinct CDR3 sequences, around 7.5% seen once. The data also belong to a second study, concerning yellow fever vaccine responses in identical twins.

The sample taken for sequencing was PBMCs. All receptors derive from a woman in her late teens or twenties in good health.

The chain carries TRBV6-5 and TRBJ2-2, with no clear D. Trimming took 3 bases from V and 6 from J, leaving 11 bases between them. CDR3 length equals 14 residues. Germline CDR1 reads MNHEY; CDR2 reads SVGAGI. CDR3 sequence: CASSYLNSAGELFF. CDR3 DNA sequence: TGTGCCAGCAGTTATTTGAACTCGGCCGGGGAGCTGTTTTTT.

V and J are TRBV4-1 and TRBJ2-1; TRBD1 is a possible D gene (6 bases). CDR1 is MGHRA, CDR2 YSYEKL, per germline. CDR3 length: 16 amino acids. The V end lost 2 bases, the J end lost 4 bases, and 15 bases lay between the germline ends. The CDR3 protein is CASSQTTGGDYNEQFF. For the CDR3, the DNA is TGCGCCAGCAGCCAAACGACAGGAGGAGATTACAATGAGCAGTTCTTC.

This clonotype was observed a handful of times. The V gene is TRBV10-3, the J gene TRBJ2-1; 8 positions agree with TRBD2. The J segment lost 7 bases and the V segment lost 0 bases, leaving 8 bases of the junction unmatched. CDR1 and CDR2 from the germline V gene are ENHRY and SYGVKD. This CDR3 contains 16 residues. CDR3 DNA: TGTGCCATCAGTGAGTCCCGCGGGAGGCTTAGGAATGAGCAGTTCTTC. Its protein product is CAISESRGRLRNEQFF.

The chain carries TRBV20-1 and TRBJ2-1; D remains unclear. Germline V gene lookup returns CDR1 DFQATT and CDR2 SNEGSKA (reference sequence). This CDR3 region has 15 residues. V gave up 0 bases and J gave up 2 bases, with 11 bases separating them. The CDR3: CSARERGITYNEQFF. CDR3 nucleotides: TGCAGTGCTAGAGAACGCGGAATTACCTACAATGAGCAGTTCTTC.

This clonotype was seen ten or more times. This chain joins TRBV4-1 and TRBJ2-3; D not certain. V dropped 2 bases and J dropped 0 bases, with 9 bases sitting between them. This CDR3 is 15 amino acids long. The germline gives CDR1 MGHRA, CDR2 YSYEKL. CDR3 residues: CASSQHLLSTDTQYF. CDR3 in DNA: TGCGCCAGCAGCCAACACTTACTAAGCACAGATACGCAGTATTTT.

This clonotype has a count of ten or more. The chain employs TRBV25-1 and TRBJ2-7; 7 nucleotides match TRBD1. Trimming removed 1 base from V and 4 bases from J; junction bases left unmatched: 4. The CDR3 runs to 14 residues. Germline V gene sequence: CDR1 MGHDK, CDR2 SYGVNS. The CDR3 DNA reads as TGTGCCAGCAGTGAATGGTCAGGGGGATACGAGCAGTACTTC. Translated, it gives CASSEWSGGYEQYF.

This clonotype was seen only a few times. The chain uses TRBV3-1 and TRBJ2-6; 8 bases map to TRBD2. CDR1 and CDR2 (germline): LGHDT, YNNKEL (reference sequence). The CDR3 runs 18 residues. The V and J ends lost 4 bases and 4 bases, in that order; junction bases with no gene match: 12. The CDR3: CASSLVSGVIGGANVLTF. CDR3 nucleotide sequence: TGTGCCAGCAGCCTAGTTAGCGGGGTGATAGGAGGGGCCAACGTCCTGACTTTC. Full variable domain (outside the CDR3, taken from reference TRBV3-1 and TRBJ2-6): DTAVSQTPKYLVTQMGNDKSIKCEQNLGHDTMYWYKQDSKKFLKIMFSYNNKELIINETVPNRFSPKSPDKAHLNLHINSLELGDSAVYFCASSLVSGVIGGANVLTFGAGSRLTVL.

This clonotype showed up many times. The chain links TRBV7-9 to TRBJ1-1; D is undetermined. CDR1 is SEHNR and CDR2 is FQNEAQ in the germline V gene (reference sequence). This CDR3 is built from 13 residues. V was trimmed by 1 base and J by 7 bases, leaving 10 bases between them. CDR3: CASSLGDVGEAFF. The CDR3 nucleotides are TGTGCCAGCAGCTTAGGTGATGTGGGTGAAGCTTTCTTT.

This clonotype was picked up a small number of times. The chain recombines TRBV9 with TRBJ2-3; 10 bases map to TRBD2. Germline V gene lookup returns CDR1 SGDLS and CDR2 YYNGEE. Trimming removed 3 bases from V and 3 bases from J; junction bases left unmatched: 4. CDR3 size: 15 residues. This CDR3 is CASSAGTSATDTQYF. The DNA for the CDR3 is TGTGCCAGCAGCGCCGGGACTAGCGCTACAGATACGCAGTATTTT.

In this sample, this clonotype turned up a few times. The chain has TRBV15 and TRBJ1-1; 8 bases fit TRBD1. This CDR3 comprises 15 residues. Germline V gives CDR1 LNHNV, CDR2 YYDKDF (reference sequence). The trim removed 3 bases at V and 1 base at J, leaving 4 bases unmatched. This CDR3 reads CATSRTGDKNTEAFF. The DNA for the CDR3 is TGTGCCACCAGCAGGACAGGGGATAAGAACACTGAAGCTTTCTTT.

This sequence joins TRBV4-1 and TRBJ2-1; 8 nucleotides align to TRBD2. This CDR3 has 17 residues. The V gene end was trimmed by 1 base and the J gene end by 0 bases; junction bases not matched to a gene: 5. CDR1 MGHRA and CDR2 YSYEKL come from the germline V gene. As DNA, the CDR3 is TGCGCCAGCAGCCAAGCGAGGAGCGGGGGCTCCTACAATGAGCAGTTCTTC. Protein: CASSQARSGGSYNEQFF.

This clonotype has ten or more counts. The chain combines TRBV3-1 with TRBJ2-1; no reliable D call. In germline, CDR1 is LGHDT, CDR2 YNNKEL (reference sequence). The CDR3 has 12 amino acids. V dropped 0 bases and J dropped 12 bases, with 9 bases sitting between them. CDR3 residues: CASSQDRLGQFF. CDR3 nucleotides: TGTGCCAGCAGCCAAGATAGGCTAGGGCAGTTCTTC.

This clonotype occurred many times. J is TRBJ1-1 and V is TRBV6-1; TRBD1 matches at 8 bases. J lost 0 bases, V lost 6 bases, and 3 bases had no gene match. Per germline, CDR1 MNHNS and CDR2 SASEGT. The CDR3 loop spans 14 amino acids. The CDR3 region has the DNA TGTGCCAGCAGCAAGGGACAGGTGAACACTGAAGCTTTCTTT. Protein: CASSKGQVNTEAFF.

The CDR3 is CASSYLQGGVGQPQHF. The CDR3 DNA sequence: TGTGCCAGCAGTTATTTGCAAGGGGGGGTCGGACAGCCCCAGCATTTT. V and J are TRBV12-3 or TRBV12-4 and TRBJ1-5; tentatively, D is TRBD1 (6 bases). The CDR3 has 16 residues. V gave up 4 bases and J gave up 7 bases, with 20 bases separating them.

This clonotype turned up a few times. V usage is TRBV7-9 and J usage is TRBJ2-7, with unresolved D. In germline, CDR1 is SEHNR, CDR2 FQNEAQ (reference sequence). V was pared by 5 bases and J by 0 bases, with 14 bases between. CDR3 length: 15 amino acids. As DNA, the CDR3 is TGTGCCAGCAGCGCCCTTGGGATCAGCTCCTACGAGCAGTACGTC. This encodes CASSALGISSYEQYV.

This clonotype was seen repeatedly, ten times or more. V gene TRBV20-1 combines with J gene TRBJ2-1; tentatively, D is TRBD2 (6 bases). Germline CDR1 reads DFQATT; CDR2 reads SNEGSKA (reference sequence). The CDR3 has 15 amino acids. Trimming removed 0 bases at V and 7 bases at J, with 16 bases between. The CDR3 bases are TGCAGTGCTAGAGATCTTGGCGGTGGGGGGAATGAGCAGTTCTTC. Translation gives CSARDLGGGGNEQFF.

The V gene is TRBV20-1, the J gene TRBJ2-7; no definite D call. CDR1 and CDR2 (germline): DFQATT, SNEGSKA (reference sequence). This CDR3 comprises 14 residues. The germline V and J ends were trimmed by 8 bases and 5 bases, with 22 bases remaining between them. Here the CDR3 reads CSSRDGGDPHEQYV. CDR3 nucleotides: TGCAGTTCCCGAGATGGTGGGGATCCCCACGAGCAGTACGTC.

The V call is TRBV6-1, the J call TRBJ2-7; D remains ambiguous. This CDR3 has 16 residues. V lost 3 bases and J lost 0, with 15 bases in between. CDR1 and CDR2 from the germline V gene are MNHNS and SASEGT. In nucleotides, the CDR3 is TGTGCCAGCAGTGACGACGTGACACCGAGCTCCTACGAGCAGTACGTC. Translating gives CASSDDVTPSSYEQYV.

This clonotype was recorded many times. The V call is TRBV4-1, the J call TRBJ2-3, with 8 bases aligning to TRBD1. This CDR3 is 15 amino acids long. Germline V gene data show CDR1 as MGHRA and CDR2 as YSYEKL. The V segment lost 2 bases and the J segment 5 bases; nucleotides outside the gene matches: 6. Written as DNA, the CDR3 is TGCGCCAGCAGCCAACTACGGACAGGGCTAGATACGCAGTATTTT. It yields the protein CASSQLRTGLDTQYF.

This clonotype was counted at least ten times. CDR3 coding DNA: TGTGCCATCAGTGAAGTAGCGGGCCGCCCCGCGAACACCGGGGAGCTGTTTTTT. The encoded protein is CAISEVAGRPANTGELFF. The gene calls are TRBV10-3 and TRBJ2-2; TRBD2 aligns across 7 bases. The CDR3 runs 18 residues. Germline V gene lookup returns CDR1 ENHRY and CDR2 SYGVKD. V gave up 3 bases and J gave up 0 bases; unmatched junction bases: 10.

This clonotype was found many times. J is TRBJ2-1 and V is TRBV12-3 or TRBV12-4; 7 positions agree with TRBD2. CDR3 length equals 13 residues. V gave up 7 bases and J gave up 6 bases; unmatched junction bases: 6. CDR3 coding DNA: TGTGCCAGCACTCAGCGGGGAGTCAATGAGCAGTTCTTC. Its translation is CASTQRGVNEQFF.

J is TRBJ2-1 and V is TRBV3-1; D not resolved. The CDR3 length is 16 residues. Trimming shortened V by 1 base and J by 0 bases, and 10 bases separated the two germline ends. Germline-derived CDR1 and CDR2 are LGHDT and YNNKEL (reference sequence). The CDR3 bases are TGTGCCAGCAGCCAAGTTAGCCTTAGCTCCTACAATGAGCAGTTCTTC. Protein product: CASSQVSLSSYNEQFF.

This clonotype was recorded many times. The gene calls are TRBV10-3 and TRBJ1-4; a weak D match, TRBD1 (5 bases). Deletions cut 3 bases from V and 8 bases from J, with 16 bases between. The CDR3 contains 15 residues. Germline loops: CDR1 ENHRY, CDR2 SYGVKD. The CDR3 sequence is CAISDFPSGGEKLFF. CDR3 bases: TGTGCCATCAGTGACTTCCCCAGCGGGGGAGAAAAACTGTTTTTT.

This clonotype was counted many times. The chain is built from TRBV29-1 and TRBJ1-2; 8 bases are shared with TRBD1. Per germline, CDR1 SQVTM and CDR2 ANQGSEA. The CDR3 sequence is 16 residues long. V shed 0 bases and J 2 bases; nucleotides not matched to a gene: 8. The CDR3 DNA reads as TGCAGCGTTGAAGATCTCAGGACAGGGTTGAACTATGGCTACACCTTC. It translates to CSVEDLRTGLNYGYTF.

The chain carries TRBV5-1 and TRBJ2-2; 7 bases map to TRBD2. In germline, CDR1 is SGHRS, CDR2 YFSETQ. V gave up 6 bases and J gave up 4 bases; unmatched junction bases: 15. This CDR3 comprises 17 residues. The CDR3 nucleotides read TGCGCCAGCACCCATCCTACTAGCGCCGAGGGCACCGGGGAGCTGTTTTTT. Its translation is CASTHPTSAEGTGELFF.

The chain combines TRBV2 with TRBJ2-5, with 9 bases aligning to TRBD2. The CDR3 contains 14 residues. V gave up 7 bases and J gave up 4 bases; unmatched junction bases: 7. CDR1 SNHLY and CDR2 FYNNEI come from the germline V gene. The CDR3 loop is CASIRGGVGETQYF. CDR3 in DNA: TGTGCCAGCATCCGCGGGGGGGTGGGAGAGACCCAGTACTTC.

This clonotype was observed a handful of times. The CDR3 here is CASSMWVDDTEAFF. For the CDR3, the DNA is TGTGCCAGTAGTATGTGGGTGGACGACACTGAAGCTTTCTTT. The chain employs TRBV19 and TRBJ1-1; D remains unclear. Trimming removed 3 bases from V and 3 bases from J, with 11 bases in between. The V gene's germline CDR1 is LNHDA and CDR2 SQIVND (reference sequence). The CDR3 length is 14 residues.

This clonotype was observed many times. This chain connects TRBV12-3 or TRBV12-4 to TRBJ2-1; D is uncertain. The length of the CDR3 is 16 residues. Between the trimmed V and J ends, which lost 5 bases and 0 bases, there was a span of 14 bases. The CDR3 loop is CASSPPGERSYNEQFF. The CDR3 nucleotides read TGTGCCAGCAGTCCTCCCGGTGAGCGCTCCTACAATGAGCAGTTCTTC.

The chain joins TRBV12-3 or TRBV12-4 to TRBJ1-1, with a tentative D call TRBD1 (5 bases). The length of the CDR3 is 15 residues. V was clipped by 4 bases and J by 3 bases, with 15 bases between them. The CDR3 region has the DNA TGTGCCAGCAGTTCGAGGGGTATATCGGACACTGAAGCTTTCTTT. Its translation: CASSSRGISDTEAFF.

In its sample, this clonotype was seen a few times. The CDR3 region is CASSPPRGAYNEQFF. CDR3 DNA sequence: TGTGCCAGCTCACCCCCGAGGGGGGCCTACAATGAGCAGTTCTTC. The V and J genes are TRBV18 and TRBJ2-1; D may match TRBD1 or TRBD2 (6 bases each). This CDR3 contains 15 residues. Trimming cost V 3 bases and J 2 bases, with 11 bases left between them. Germline V gene sequence: CDR1 KGHSH, CDR2 LQKENI.

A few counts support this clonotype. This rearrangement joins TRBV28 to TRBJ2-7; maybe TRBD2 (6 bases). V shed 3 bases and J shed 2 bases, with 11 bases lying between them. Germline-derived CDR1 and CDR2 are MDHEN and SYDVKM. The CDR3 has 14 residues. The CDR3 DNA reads TGTGCCAGCAGTTTGGGGGGACGGACCTACGAGCAGTACTTC. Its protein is CASSLGGRTYEQYF.

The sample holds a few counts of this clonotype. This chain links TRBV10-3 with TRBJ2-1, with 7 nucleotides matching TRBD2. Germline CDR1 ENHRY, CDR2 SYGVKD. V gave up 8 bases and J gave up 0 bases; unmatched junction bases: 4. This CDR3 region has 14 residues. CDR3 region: CAIGGGGSYNEQFF. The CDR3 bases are TGTGCCATCGGGGGGGGGGGCTCCTACAATGAGCAGTTCTTC.